This T cell receptor beta chain is drawn from a study of regulatory T cells in long-lasting Graves disease. Study results and caveats: TRBV28 was favored in persistent disease, as were TRBJ1-2 and TRBJ2-5.

Researchers made TCR beta libraries by using iRepertoire HTBI primers and running Arm-PCR on CDR3 regions. One entry per CDR3 protein results from TCRdb running MiXCR on the multiplex PCR reads. The table lists 350,000 to 450,000 distinct CDR3 sequences, around 14% of them singletons. V lost 6 bases, J lost 4 bases, and 18 bases stayed unmatched. Looked up from germline, CDR1 is SQVTM and CDR2 is ANQGSEA. This CDR3 region has 17 residues. This clonotype was counted many times. What it binds is unknown. Time point indicated: newly diagnosed GD, antithyroid drugs for less than 3 months. PBMC-derived RNA was used for the TCR library. American Thyroid Association guidelines defined how Graves' disease was diagnosed. This sample was shared with a second study, whose subject was T cells in Graves' hyperthyroidism and ophthalmopathy. That study reports: First-round RT-PCR of the TCR CDR3 relied on the HTBI primer set. Stable hyperthyroidism was separated from ophthalmopathy by a model based on 13 V-J features.

The rearrangement joins TRBV29-1 to TRBJ1-2; 9 nucleotides line up with TRBD1. The sequenced sample was peripheral blood mononuclear cells (PBMCs), obtained at new diagnosis, from a patient treated with antithyroid drugs. The receptor's source is a woman younger than 45 with Graves disease. In nucleotides, the CDR3 is TGCAGCGTCCCGTGGGACAGGGACCTCACCCTCGGCTATGGCTACACCTTC. It translates to CSVPWDRDLTLGYGYTF.